The present entry profiles one TCR beta chain with its context. Other DNA sequences of this sample code for an identical CDR3. This record comes from a study of CD8+ T cells in alopecia areata. CDR3 length: 9 residues. Looked up from germline, CDR1 is MNHEY and CDR2 is SVGAGI. V gave up 9 bases and J gave up 7 bases, with 4 bases separating them. Indicated treatment: oral pan-JAK inhibitor, 5-10 mg twice daily. It was cDNA, reverse transcribed from extracted RNA, that served as the sequencing template. Generated by immunoSEQ multiplex PCR, the TCRdb table keeps only in-frame clones and is missing some. Of around 300,000 clones detected, 60% appear once; the ten largest clones hold 0.93%.

The specimen comprised CD4+ T cells sorted from blood, sampled at approximately week 52, from a patient treated with tofacitinib. The receptor's source is a human donor with alopecia areata. V is TRBV6-5 and J is TRBJ1-5, with D unclear. The CDR3 coding sequence is TGTGCCAGTGGGCAGCCCCAGCATTTT. This sequence encodes CASGQPQHF.